This entry describes one T cell receptor (beta chain). The sample is drawn from a study of cytomegalovirus exposure and HLA in healthy donors. Study background: The early release's HLA-typed donors yielded tens of millions of unique TCRs.

60 Vbeta and 13 Jbeta primers were used in PCR. Authors' processing steps: Approximately 72 million unique TCR beta chains, around 10 million of them shared, were counted by a later analysis. The table came from immunoSEQ multiplex PCR; TCRdb's copy has only in-frame clones and leaves some out. The V and J calls and clone size are taken from that table; D and trimming were inferred from the DNA. The ten most abundant clones cover roughly 0.7% of a sample with 150,000 to 250,000 clones. Sequencing was carried out using PBMCs. This clonotype was sampled from a boy younger than 18 in good health and CMV-seronegative.

The CDR3 nucleotides read TGTGCCAGCAGTTACTCGATGGAGGGGAATTCACCCCTCCACTTT. Translated, it gives CASSYSMEGNSPLHF. The rearrangement links TRBV6-5 to TRBJ1-6; the D gene is possibly TRBD1 (5 bases). Germline V CDR1 and CDR2: MNHEY, SVGAGI. This CDR3 comprises 15 residues. Trimming took 0 bases from V and 7 from J, leaving 10 bases between them.